Shown below are 26 T cell receptor beta chains from a single sample sequenced in a study of blood T cell repertoires in COVID-19. Method: immunoSEQ multiplex PCR; TCRdb's copy keeps in-frame clones and lacks some. Here the sample spans approximately 150,000 clones, 85% to 90% being singletons. Sequencing was done on a sample of peripheral blood. The receptors stem from a woman in her 50s with active or convalescent COVID-19.

The chain has TRBV5-1 and TRBJ2-2; 8 bases fit TRBD1. V trimming: 4 bases; J trimming: 6 bases; junction bases outside the gene matches: 5. Germline CDR1 is SGHRS and CDR2 is YFSETQ. The CDR3 consists of 14 residues. The CDR3 is CASSPLQGAGELFF. In DNA, the CDR3 is TGCGCCAGCAGCCCTTTACAGGGGGCCGGGGAGCTGTTTTTT.

V is TRBV6-7 and J is TRBJ2-5, with TRBD2 identical over 8 bases. TRBV6-7 is labeled an ORF, and its function is uncertain. This CDR3 is built from 15 residues. V was pared by 3 bases and J by 5 bases, with 8 bases of the junction left unmatched. The CDR3 region is CASSYDSGKWETQYF. The CDR3 DNA follows: TGTGCCAGCAGTTATGATAGCGGGAAATGGGAGACCCAGTACTTC.

The CDR3 sequence is CASSPIWLQGVHTGNTIYF. The CDR3 coding sequence is TGTGCCAGCAGCCCCATTTGGCTACAGGGGGTTCATACTGGAAACACCATATATTTT. The chain links TRBV5-8 to TRBJ1-3; 8 nucleotides agree with TRBD1. Germline values: CDR1 SGHTS, CDR2 YDEGEE. V lost 4 bases, J lost 2 bases, and 17 bases stayed unmatched. The CDR3 has 19 amino acids.

The chain employs TRBV24-1 and TRBJ2-2, with 7 positions matching TRBD1. CDR1 and CDR2 from the germline V gene are KGHDR and SFDVKD. The ends lost 4 bases at V and 0 bases at J; junction bases unmatched: 4. This CDR3 has 16 amino acids. CDR3 coding DNA: TGTGCCACCAGTGACCGGACAGGATCGAACACCGGGGAGCTGTTTTTT. Protein sequence: CATSDRTGSNTGELFF.

This chain connects TRBV6-5 to TRBJ1-5; TRBD1 might be the D (6 bases). The CDR3 spans 14 residues. V shed 5 bases and J shed 2 bases, with 10 bases lying between them. Germline assignment: CDR1 MNHEY and CDR2 SVGAGI. This CDR3 reads CASSPGDGNQPQHF. The CDR3 nucleotides are TGTGCCAGCAGTCCAGGGGACGGCAATCAGCCCCAGCATTTT.

The genes are TRBV11-3 and TRBJ1-1, with D unclear. This CDR3 has 11 amino acids. CDR1 SGHNT and CDR2 YENEEA come from the germline V gene. V lost 4 bases, J lost 13 bases, and 13 bases lay in between. The CDR3 region is CASSSETRVFF. DNA for the CDR3: TGTGCCAGCAGCTCAGAAACTAGAGTTTTCTTT. The variable domain in full, completed from reference TRBV11-3 and TRBJ1-1, reads EAGVVQSPRYKIIEKKQPVAFWCNPISGHNTLYWYLQNLGQGPELLIRYENEEAVDDSQLPKDRFSAERLKGVDSTLKIQPAELGDSAVYLCASSSETRVFFGQGTRLTVV.

This clone appeared a single time. The rearrangement joins TRBV7-9 to TRBJ1-2; TRBD1 matches at 7 bases. V shed 5 bases, J shed 9 bases, and the junction held 12 bases outside the gene matches. The germline V gene encodes CDR1 SEHNR and CDR2 FQNEAQ (reference sequence). The CDR3 is made up of 14 amino acids. The CDR3 DNA sequence: TGTGCCAGCAGCCCACCTACAGGGGTGAATAGCTACACCTTC. Its translation is CASSPPTGVNSYTF.

The CDR3, as DNA: TGTGCCTGGGGGACTTATAGCAATCAGCCCCAGCATTTT. This encodes CAWGTYSNQPQHF. The chain uses TRBV30 and TRBJ1-5, with D possibly TRBD1 on 5 matching bases. CDR1 and CDR2 from the germline V gene are GTSNPN and SVGIG (reference sequence). V lost 5 bases and J lost 0, with 8 bases in between. The CDR3 extends over 13 amino acids.

The gene calls are TRBV30 and TRBJ2-7; maybe TRBD2 (7 bases). The CDR3 contains 13 residues. V lost 4 bases to trimming and J lost 1 base, with 11 bases between them. The V gene's germline CDR1 is GTSNPN and CDR2 SVGIG (reference sequence). The CDR3 DNA follows: TGTGCCTGGACCGGGGGGCGGTCCTACGAGCAGTACTTC. It translates to CAWTGGRSYEQYF.

The chain is built from TRBV5-1 and TRBJ2-2; D perhaps matches TRBD2 (6 bases). Germline-derived CDR1 and CDR2 are SGHRS and YFSETQ. The CDR3 covers 12 residues. Trimming took off 3 bases at V and 6 bases at J, with 6 bases between the two ends. CDR3 nucleotide sequence: TGCGCCAGCAGCTGGGAGGCCGGGGAGCTGTTTTTT. This encodes CASSWEAGELFF.

This clone appeared many times. The chain uses TRBV4-1 and TRBJ2-3; D gene uncertain. This CDR3 contains 14 residues. Per the germline V gene, CDR1 is MGHRA and CDR2 is YSYEKL. V lost 3 bases to trimming and J lost 1 base, with 8 bases between them. The CDR3 region has the DNA TGCGCCAGCAGCCAGAAAGCCGGCACAGATACGCAGTATTTT. This translates into CASSQKAGTDTQYF.

This clone was observed once. The chain has TRBV7-8 and TRBJ1-1; a possible D gene is TRBD1 (5 bases). The CDR3 length is 13 residues. Trimming took off 3 bases at V and 6 bases at J, with 11 bases between the two ends. CDR1 is SGHVS and CDR2 is FQNEAQ in the germline V gene. CDR3 amino acids: CASSFTRVSEAFF. CDR3 bases: TGTGCCAGCAGCTTCACCAGGGTGTCTGAAGCTTTCTTT.

The chain carries TRBV13 and TRBJ1-1; 7 bases agree with TRBD1. Germline V gene lookup returns CDR1 PRHDT and CDR2 FYEKMQ (reference sequence). Losses at the gene ends were 5 bases for V and 5 bases for J; bases not matched to a gene: 17. CDR3 size: 17 residues. For the CDR3, the DNA is TGTGCCAGCAGCGGAAGACAGGGTGGAATTTTGGGGACTGAAGCTTTCTTT. As protein: CASSGRQGGILGTEAFF.

The gene calls are TRBV4-2 and TRBJ2-1, with TRBD1 matching 9 bases. CDR1 and CDR2 from the germline V gene are LGHNA and YNFKEQ. Trimming took 0 bases from V and 7 from J; bases not matched to a gene: 7. CDR3 length equals 16 residues. This CDR3 is CASSQEWGQGMNEQFF. The CDR3 region has the DNA TGTGCCAGCAGCCAAGAGTGGGGACAGGGTATGAATGAGCAGTTCTTC.

This clone was counted once. The chain is built from TRBV10-3 and TRBJ2-1, with TRBD2 identical over 8 bases. Germline CDR1 reads ENHRY; CDR2 reads SYGVKD. The CDR3 spans 16 residues. The V and J ends lost 8 bases and 7 bases, in that order; junction bases with no gene match: 16. The DNA for the CDR3 is TGTGCCATCGGGAATAGCGGGGCCGCGCAGGGGAATGAGCAGTTCTTC. It is translated as CAIGNSGAAQGNEQFF.

This chain links TRBV4-2 with TRBJ1-1; D not certain. CDR1 LGHNA and CDR2 YNFKEQ come from the germline V gene. The CDR3 covers 13 residues. Deletions cut 0 bases from V and 7 bases from J, with 9 bases between. The CDR3 here is CASSQENGYEAFF. In nucleotides, the CDR3 is TGTGCCAGCAGCCAAGAAAACGGGTATGAAGCTTTCTTT.

The genes are TRBV7-9 and TRBJ2-1; 11 bases are shared with TRBD2. CDR1 SEHNR and CDR2 FQNEAQ come from the germline V gene (reference sequence). J lost 5 bases, V lost 5 bases, and 2 bases had no gene match. The CDR3 totals 14 residues. CDR3 protein: CASSLGLADNEQFF. In nucleotides, the CDR3 is TGTGCCAGCAGCCTGGGACTAGCGGACAATGAGCAGTTCTTC.

The chain has TRBV4-2 and TRBJ1-3; 7 bases match TRBD1. V lost 0 bases and J lost 5; bases outside the gene matches: 16. CDR1 and CDR2 (germline): LGHNA, YNFKEQ. The CDR3 length is 19 residues. DNA of the CDR3: TGTGCCAGCAGCCAAGAAGCGCCGCCGGGACAGCCCTTTAGAAACACCATATATTTT. Translation gives CASSQEAPPGQPFRNTIYF.

The CDR3 here is CASSSDGEGEETQYF. In DNA, the CDR3 is TGTGCCAGCAGCTCCGACGGGGAGGGTGAGGAGACCCAGTACTTC. The rearrangement links TRBV7-9 to TRBJ2-5; 7 bases fit TRBD2. Germline trimming cut 4 bases from V and 5 bases from J; bases unmatched to any gene: 10. Per the germline V gene, CDR1 is SEHNR and CDR2 is FQNEAQ (reference sequence). There are 15 residues in the CDR3.

The rearrangement uses TRBV6-5 and TRBJ2-7, with TRBD1 matching 8 bases. Germline trimming cut 6 bases from V and 2 bases from J; bases unmatched to any gene: 3. This CDR3 is built from 13 residues. The V gene's germline CDR1 is MNHEY and CDR2 SVGAGI. In DNA, the CDR3 is TGTGCCAGCAGCGGACAGGGTACCTACGAGCAGTACTTC. Protein product: CASSGQGTYEQYF.

The CDR3: CATSRLRQSTNEKLFF. In DNA form, the CDR3 reads TGTGCCACCAGCAGATTGAGACAGTCAACTAATGAAAAACTGTTTTTT. The J gene is TRBJ1-4, the V gene TRBV15, with D perhaps TRBD1 (5 bases). V shed 2 bases and J shed 0 bases, with 10 bases lying between them. This CDR3 has 16 amino acids. CDR1 is LNHNV, CDR2 YYDKDF, per germline (reference sequence).

V and J are TRBV5-1 and TRBJ2-2, with 8 nucleotides matching TRBD2. Germline V gives CDR1 SGHRS, CDR2 YFSETQ. The CDR3 runs to 15 residues. V lost 4 bases and J lost 7; bases outside the gene matches: 9. In DNA form, the CDR3 reads TGCGCCAGCAGCCTCCGCGGGGGGCGGGTCGGGGAGCTGTTTTTT. Translating gives CASSLRGGRVGELFF. The variable domain in full, completed from reference TRBV5-1 and TRBJ2-2, reads KAGVTQTPRYLIKTRGQQVTLSCSPISGHRSVSWYQQTPGQGLQFLFEYFSETQRNKGNFPGRFSGRQFSNSRSEMNVSTLELGDSALYLCASSLRGGRVGELFFGEGSRLTVL.

V usage is TRBV18 and J usage is TRBJ1-1; TRBD1 matches 7 bases. The junction had 9 bases not matched to a gene; V was cut back by 7 bases and J by 4 bases. This CDR3 contains 14 residues. Per germline, CDR1 KGHSH and CDR2 LQKENI. In DNA, the CDR3 is TGTGCCAGCTTCCCGGCGGCAGGGGGCACTGAAGCTTTCTTT. This translates into CASFPAAGGTEAFF.

V usage is TRBV12-5 and J usage is TRBJ1-2; 9 bases align to TRBD1. J was trimmed by 8 bases and V by 0 bases; bases with no gene match: 4. Looked up from germline, CDR1 is LGHNT and CDR2 is FRNRAP. This CDR3 is built from 14 residues. In DNA, the CDR3 is TGTGCTAGTGGTTTGGTACGCGGGACAGGGGGCTACACCTTC. Translated: CASGLVRGTGGYTF.

The chain joins TRBV6-5 to TRBJ1-5; TRBD1 might be the D (5 bases). CDR1 MNHEY and CDR2 SVGAGI come from the germline V gene. The CDR3 extends over 15 amino acids. With 0 bases removed from V and 0 bases from J, the gap between germline ends came to 6 bases. CDR3 region: CASSYSRDSNQPQHF. In DNA, the CDR3 is TGTGCCAGCAGTTACTCCAGGGATAGCAATCAGCCCCAGCATTTT.

This rearrangement joins TRBV3-1 (or the pseudogene TRBV3-2) to TRBJ2-1; the D gene is possibly TRBD2 (5 bases). V lost 4 bases and J 0 bases, leaving 10 bases between the germline ends. Per germline, CDR1 LGHDT and CDR2 YNNKEL (reference sequence). This CDR3 spans 15 amino acids. The CDR3 here is CASSRSDYSYNEQFF. The CDR3, as DNA: TGTGCCAGCAGCCGGTCTGACTACTCCTACAATGAGCAGTTCTTC.